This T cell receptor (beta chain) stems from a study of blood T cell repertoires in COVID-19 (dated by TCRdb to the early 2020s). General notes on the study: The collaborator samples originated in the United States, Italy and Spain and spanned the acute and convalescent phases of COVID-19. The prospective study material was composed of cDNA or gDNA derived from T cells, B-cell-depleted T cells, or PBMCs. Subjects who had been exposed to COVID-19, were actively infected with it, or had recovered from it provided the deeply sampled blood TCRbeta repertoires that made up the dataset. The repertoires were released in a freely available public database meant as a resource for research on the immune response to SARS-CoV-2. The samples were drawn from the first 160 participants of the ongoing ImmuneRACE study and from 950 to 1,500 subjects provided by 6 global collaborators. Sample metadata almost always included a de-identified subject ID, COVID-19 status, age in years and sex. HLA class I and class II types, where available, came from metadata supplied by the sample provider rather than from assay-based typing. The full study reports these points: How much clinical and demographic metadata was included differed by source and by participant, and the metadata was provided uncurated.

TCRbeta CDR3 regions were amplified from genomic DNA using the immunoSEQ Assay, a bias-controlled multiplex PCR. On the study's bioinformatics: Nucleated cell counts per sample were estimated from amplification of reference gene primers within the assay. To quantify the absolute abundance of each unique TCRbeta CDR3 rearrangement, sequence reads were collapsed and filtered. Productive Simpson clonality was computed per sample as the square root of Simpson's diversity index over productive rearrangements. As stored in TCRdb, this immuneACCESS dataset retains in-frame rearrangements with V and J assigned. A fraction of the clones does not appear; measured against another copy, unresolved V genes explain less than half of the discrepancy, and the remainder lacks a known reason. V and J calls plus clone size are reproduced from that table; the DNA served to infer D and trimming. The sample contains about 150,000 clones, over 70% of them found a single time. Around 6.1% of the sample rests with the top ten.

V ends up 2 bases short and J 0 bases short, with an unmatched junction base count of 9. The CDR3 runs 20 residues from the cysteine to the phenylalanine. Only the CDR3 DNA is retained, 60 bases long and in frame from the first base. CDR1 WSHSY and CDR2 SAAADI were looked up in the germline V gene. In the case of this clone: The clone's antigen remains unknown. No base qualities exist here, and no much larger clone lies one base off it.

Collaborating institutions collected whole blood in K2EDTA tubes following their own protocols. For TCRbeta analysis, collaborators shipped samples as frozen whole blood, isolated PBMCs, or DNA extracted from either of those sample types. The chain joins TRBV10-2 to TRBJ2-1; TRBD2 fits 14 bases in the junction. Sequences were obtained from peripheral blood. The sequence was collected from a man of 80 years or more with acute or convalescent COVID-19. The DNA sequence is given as TGCGCCAGCAGTGAGCCCGGGACTAGCGGGAGTCGCAGCTCCTACAATGAGCAGTTCTTC. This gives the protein CASSEPGTSGSRSSYNEQFF.